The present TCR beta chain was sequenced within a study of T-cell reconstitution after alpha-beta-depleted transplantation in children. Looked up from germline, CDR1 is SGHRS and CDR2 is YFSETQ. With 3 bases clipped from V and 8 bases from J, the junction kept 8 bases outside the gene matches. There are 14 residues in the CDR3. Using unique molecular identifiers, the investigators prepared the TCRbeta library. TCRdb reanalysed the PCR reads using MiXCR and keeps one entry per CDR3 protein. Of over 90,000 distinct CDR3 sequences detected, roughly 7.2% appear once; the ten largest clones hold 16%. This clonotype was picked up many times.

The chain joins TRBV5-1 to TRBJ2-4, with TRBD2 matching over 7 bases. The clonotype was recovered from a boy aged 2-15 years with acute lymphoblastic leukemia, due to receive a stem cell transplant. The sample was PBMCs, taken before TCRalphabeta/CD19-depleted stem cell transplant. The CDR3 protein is CASSSMGGGDIQYF. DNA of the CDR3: TGCGCCAGCAGCTCCATGGGGGGAGGGGACATTCAGTACTTC.